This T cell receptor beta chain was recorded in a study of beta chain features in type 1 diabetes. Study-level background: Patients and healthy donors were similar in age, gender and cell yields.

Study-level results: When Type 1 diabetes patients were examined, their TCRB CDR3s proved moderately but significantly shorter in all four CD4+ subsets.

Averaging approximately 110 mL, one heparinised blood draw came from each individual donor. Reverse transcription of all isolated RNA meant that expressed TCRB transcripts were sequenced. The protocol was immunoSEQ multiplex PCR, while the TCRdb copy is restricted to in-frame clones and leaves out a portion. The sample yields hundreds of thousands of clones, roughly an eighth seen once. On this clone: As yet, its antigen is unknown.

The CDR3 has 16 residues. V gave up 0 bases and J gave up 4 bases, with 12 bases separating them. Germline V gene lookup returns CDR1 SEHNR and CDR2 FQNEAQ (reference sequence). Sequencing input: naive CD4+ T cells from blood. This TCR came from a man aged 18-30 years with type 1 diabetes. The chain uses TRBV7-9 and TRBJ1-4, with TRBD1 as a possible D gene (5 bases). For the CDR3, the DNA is TGTGCCAGCAGCTTAGCGCGCGGGGCCTTTAATGAAAAACTGTTTTTT. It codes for CASSLARGAFNEKLFF.